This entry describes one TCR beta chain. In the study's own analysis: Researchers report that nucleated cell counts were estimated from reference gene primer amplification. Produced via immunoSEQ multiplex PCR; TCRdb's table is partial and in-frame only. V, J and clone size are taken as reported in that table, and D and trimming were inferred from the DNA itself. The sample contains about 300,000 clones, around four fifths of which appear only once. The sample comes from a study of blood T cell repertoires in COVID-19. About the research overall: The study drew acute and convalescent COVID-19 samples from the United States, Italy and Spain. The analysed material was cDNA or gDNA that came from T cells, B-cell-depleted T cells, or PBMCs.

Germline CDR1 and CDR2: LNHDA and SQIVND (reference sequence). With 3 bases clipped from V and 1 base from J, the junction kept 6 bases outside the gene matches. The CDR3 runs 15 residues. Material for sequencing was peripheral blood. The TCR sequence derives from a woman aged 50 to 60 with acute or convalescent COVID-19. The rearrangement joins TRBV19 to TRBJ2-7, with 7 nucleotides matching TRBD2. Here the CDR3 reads CASSIGAGRSYEQYF. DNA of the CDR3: TGTGCCAGTAGTATCGGAGCGGGACGGTCCTACGAGCAGTACTTC.